The 11 T cell receptor beta chains below all came from one sample that was sequenced in a study of cytomegalovirus exposure and HLA in healthy donors. Both 60 Vbeta primers and 13 Jbeta primers went into the PCR. Sequencing was performed with immunoSEQ multiplex PCR; in TCRdb, only in-frame clones are kept and a portion is missing. This listing includes approximately 50,000 clones. The sample consisted of PBMCs. These receptors all stem from a young man in good health and CMV-seropositive.

This chain connects TRBV7-3 to TRBJ2-3; 7 bases line up with TRBD2. The ends lost 3 bases at V and 3 bases at J; junction bases unmatched: 6. There are 15 residues in the CDR3. The germline V gene has CDR1 SGHTA and CDR2 FQGTGA. The DNA for the CDR3 is TGTGCCAGCAGCTTCTCAGCGGGACCAACAGATACGCAGTATTTT. Translation gives CASSFSAGPTDTQYF.

The genes are TRBV27 and TRBJ2-1, with D unresolved. The CDR3 runs 13 residues. CDR1 is MNHEY, CDR2 SMNVEV, per germline (reference sequence). V lost 3 bases and J 4 bases, leaving 7 bases between the germline ends. The chain's CDR3 is CASSLFSYNEQFF. Written as DNA, the CDR3 is TGTGCCAGCAGTTTGTTTTCTTACAATGAGCAGTTCTTC.

The chain is built from TRBV7-3 and TRBJ1-6, with 10 bases matching TRBD1. The ends lost 5 bases at V and 9 bases at J; junction bases unmatched: 4. From germline, CDR1 is SGHTA and CDR2 FQGTGA. The CDR3 has 14 residues. CDR3 sequence (DNA): TGTGCCAGCAGCGAGCGGGACAGGGGTTCACCCCTCCACTTT. It specifies CASSERDRGSPLHF.

The J gene is TRBJ2-2, the V gene TRBV5-1, with TRBD1 as a possible D gene (5 bases). The V end was cut by 1 base, the J end by 0 bases, with 13 bases between. The CDR3 totals 17 residues. CDR1 SGHRS and CDR2 YFSETQ come from the germline V gene. Here the CDR3 reads CASSLSPGKTNTGELFF. The CDR3 DNA is TGCGCCAGCAGCTTGAGCCCAGGGAAGACGAACACCGGGGAGCTGTTTTTT.

The V and J genes are TRBV7-8 and TRBJ2-2; D is possibly TRBD1 (5 bases). The germline CDR1 and CDR2 sequences are SGHVS and FQNEAQ. This CDR3 spans 19 amino acids. Trimming took off 5 bases at V and 2 bases at J, with 24 bases between the two ends. CDR3 nucleotide sequence: TGTGCCAGCAGCCGCGCGACATACGCCTCAGGGATTAACACCGGGGAGCTGTTTTTT. This encodes CASSRATYASGINTGELFF.

The V call is TRBV5-4, the J call TRBJ2-1; 7 bases are shared with TRBD1. CDR1 SGHNT and CDR2 YYREEE come from the germline V gene (reference sequence). The ends lost 5 bases at V and 2 bases at J; junction bases unmatched: 7. There are 15 residues in the CDR3. As DNA, the CDR3 is TGTGCCAGCAGTTCCCCCGGGACAGCCTACAATGAGCAGTTCTTC. Amino acid sequence: CASSSPGTAYNEQFF.

The chain carries TRBV4-2 and TRBJ2-1; D possibly corresponds to TRBD1 (5 bases). CDR3 length: 14 amino acids. V shed 3 bases and J shed 6 bases, with 12 bases lying between them. Per germline, CDR1 LGHNA and CDR2 YNFKEQ. The CDR3 loop is CASSHGREGNEQFF. DNA for the CDR3: TGTGCCAGCAGCCATGGCAGGGAAGGCAATGAGCAGTTCTTC.

V gene TRBV6-1 combines with J gene TRBJ1-2; 8 bases are a match to TRBD1. Looked up from germline, CDR1 is MNHNS and CDR2 is SASEGT. Trimming took 5 bases from V and 4 from J; bases not matched to a gene: 9. The CDR3 sequence is 15 residues long. The CDR3 reads CASSSYGQGPYGYTF. The CDR3 bases are TGTGCCAGCAGTTCGTACGGACAGGGACCCTATGGCTACACCTTC.

A word on this clone: A junction end diverges from the germline sequence, so it may reflect a read error. The chain combines TRBV15 with TRBJ2-3; no clear D. CDR3 length equals 11 residues. The germline gives CDR1 LNHNV, CDR2 YYDKDF (reference sequence). In nucleotides, the CDR3 is TGTGCCACCAGCAGCAAAGATACGCAGTATTTT. Its protein is CATSSKDTQYF.

The chain has TRBV9 and TRBJ1-1; D call uncertain. V lost 4 bases, J lost 2 bases, and 15 bases lay in between. Germline V gene sequence: CDR1 SGDLS, CDR2 YYNGEE. The CDR3 extends over 15 amino acids. The CDR3 DNA reads TGTGCCAGCAGCAAAGCGGGCCGTTCCAACACTGAAGCTTTCTTT. Encoded protein: CASSKAGRSNTEAFF.

The genes are TRBV7-2 and TRBJ2-7; 7 bases match TRBD1. There are 14 residues in the CDR3. With V trimmed by 1 base and J by 3 bases, 3 bases remained unmatched. Per germline, CDR1 SGHTA and CDR2 FQGNSA. The CDR3 sequence is CASSLEGDSYEQYF. CDR3 DNA: TGTGCCAGCAGCTTAGAGGGGGACAGCTACGAGCAGTACTTC.